This T cell receptor beta chain was documented in a study of blood T cell repertoires in COVID-19. Original handling: Reference gene primers were amplified, and this amplification served to estimate nucleated cell counts. The assay was immunoSEQ multiplex PCR, and TCRdb's table has in-frame clones only and misses some. From that table come the V and J calls and clone size; the DNA was used to work out D and trimming. The sample holds fewer than 250,000 clones, 70% to 90% seen once. V shed 5 bases and J 5 bases; nucleotides not matched to a gene: 10. CDR1 and CDR2 (germline): SGHTA, FQGNSA. This CDR3 spans 15 amino acids.

The sequence came from a man aged 50 or older with acute or convalescent COVID-19. The V gene is TRBV7-2, the J gene TRBJ2-5, with TRBD1 identical over 8 bases. The sample consisted of peripheral blood. CDR3 DNA: TGTGCCAGCAGCCAGACAGGGGCCGGTTGGGAGACCCAGTACTTC. It encodes CASSQTGAGWETQYF.